This entry is about one T cell receptor (beta chain). What it binds is not known. Via MiXCR, TCRdb re-called the 5' RACE reads, giving one row per CDR3 protein. The sample records a few hundred thousand distinct CDR3 sequences, 20% to 25% being singletons. The data belong to a study of T-cell memory formation after mild COVID-19. Looking at the study overall: TCR clusters showed largely donor specificity.

The CDR3 runs to 13 residues. The V gene lost 5 bases and the J gene lost 6 bases, with 10 bases spanning the gap. Study findings and constraints: The appearance of some responding clones in pre-infection memory suggested that cross-reactive memory joined. Contracting clones from day 15 to 85 had balanced CD4/CD8; later expanders favoured CD4+. Clones that contracted clustered mainly in CM and EM if CD4+ and in EMRA if CD8+.

Sequencing used PBMCs or a T cell subset sorted from them (not recorded which). The receptor was isolated from an adult woman who had mild COVID-19 (a few samples of this study predate the infection). Cell type and time point are not known. V usage is TRBV12-3 or TRBV12-4 and J usage is TRBJ1-4; possible D gene TRBD1, 5 bases. The CDR3 spells CASSGGGDEKLFF. The CDR3 DNA reads as TGTGCCAGCAGTGGGGGAGGGGATGAAAAACTGTTTTTT.